The 12 T cell receptor beta chains given below trace back to one sample, sequenced in a study of blood T cells in healthy people across ages. A second PCR of about 7 to 12 cycles used a sample-barcoded 5' primer and a J-beta primer mix. TCRdb reprocessed the 5' RACE reads with MiXCR, giving one entry per CDR3 protein. Found here are 1 million to 1.2 million distinct CDR3 sequences, approximately 38% of them singletons; the top ten hold roughly 14%. The sequencing sample was made of blood. Receptors were obtained from a man younger than 35 in good health.

This clonotype was picked up a small number of times. One junction end does not reproduce the germline sequence, and a read error may be involved. This chain joins TRBV14 and TRBJ1-4, with 7 bases lining up with TRBD1. CDR1 and CDR2 (germline): SGHDN, FVKESK. The CDR3 length is 16 residues. CDR3 DNA sequence: TGTGCCAACAGCCGGCCCGCCGGGACAGATAATGAAAAACTGTTTTTT. Translated, it gives CANSRPAGTDNEKLFF.

The chain has TRBV10-3 and TRBJ1-1; possibly TRBD1 for D (5 bases). Trimming cost V 9 bases and J 1 base, with 15 bases left between them. Germline V gene lookup returns CDR1 ENHRY and CDR2 SYGVKD. CDR3 length equals 14 residues. CDR3 nucleotide sequence: TGTGCCATAGTGCCGGGGGAGGAGAACACTGAAGCTTTCTTT. Its translation is CAIVPGEENTEAFF.

This clonotype turned up a few times. The J gene is TRBJ2-1, the V gene TRBV14; no clear D gene. Trimming removed 3 bases from V and 13 bases from J, with 4 bases in between. The CDR3 length is 9 residues. Germline CDR1 reads SGHDN; CDR2 reads FVKESK. The CDR3 nucleotides read TGTGCCAGCAGCCATGTACAGTTCTTC. Translated: CASSHVQFF. The entire variable domain, with the rest obtained from reference TRBV14 and TRBJ2-1, is as follows: EAGVTQFPSHSVIEKGQTVTLRCDPISGHDNLYWYRRVMGKEIKFLLHFVKESKQDESGMPNNRFLAERTGGTYSTLKVQPAELEDSGVYFCASSHVQFFGPGTRLTVL.

Concerning this clonotype itself: A clone one base away is much larger, so this may be a read error. The V call is TRBV12-3 or TRBV12-4, the J call TRBJ2-5; D is possibly TRBD1 (6 bases). The last part of the DNA fits TRBJ2-1 better; the J call may be wrong. The CDR3 has 13 amino acids. The DNA for the CDR3 is TGTGCCAGCAATATGGACAGCCAAGAGACCCAGTTCTTC. Encoded protein: CASNMDSQETQFF.

The chain has TRBV4-3 and TRBJ1-1; D call uncertain. The V and J ends lost 8 bases and 0 bases respectively, with 10 bases between them. The CDR3 has 13 amino acids. Germline CDR1 reads LGHNA; CDR2 reads YSLEER. This chain's CDR3 is CASGQVMNTEAFF. CDR3 bases: TGCGCCAGCGGTCAGGTGATGAACACTGAAGCTTTCTTT.

This rearrangement joins TRBV7-3 to TRBJ1-1; D might be TRBD1 (5 bases). The CDR3 loop spans 14 amino acids. Germline V gene lookup returns CDR1 SGHTA and CDR2 FQGTGA. V gave up 5 bases and J gave up 3 bases, with 13 bases separating them. The CDR3 DNA follows: TGTGCCAGCAGCACGCAGGGAGGGGACACTGAAGCTTTCTTT. Protein product: CASSTQGGDTEAFF.

This clonotype turned up a few times. V is TRBV20-1 and J is TRBJ2-2, with 12 bases matching TRBD2. The CDR3 contains 16 residues. The trim removed 3 bases at V and 3 bases at J, leaving 5 bases unmatched. Germline-derived CDR1 and CDR2 are DFQATT and SNEGSKA (reference sequence). CDR3 sequence reads: CSASPLAGGDTGELFF. CDR3 sequence (DNA): TGCAGTGCTAGTCCCCTAGCGGGGGGGGACACCGGGGAGCTGTTTTTT.

This clonotype showed up just a few times. CDR3 region: CSAPIIGRRREFTEAFF. The DNA of the CDR3 is TGCAGTGCTCCGATTATTGGGAGGCGGCGTGAGTTTACTGAAGCTTTCTTT. This chain connects TRBV20-1 to TRBJ1-1; no clear D. Trimming took 5 bases from V and 5 from J, leaving 27 bases between them. From germline, CDR1 is DFQATT and CDR2 SNEGSKA (reference sequence). There are 17 residues in the CDR3.

The chain has TRBV18 and TRBJ1-1, with 9 positions matching TRBD1. The length of the CDR3 is 14 residues. Germline CDR1 and CDR2: KGHSH and LQKENI. The trim removed 3 bases at V and 5 bases at J, leaving 4 bases unmatched. The CDR3 sequence: CASSPRTGVTEAFF. CDR3 DNA sequence: TGTGCCAGCTCACCCAGGACAGGGGTGACTGAAGCTTTCTTT.

The sample holds a few counts of this clonotype. The chain links TRBV10-3 to TRBJ2-3; D is perhaps TRBD2 (6 bases). V lost 6 bases and J 1 base, leaving 11 bases between the germline ends. The CDR3 spans 14 residues. Germline V CDR1 and CDR2: ENHRY, SYGVKD. The CDR3 sequence is CAIRTSSGTDTQYF. In DNA, the CDR3 is TGTGCCATCAGAACTAGCTCTGGCACAGATACGCAGTATTTT.

This chain joins TRBV30 and TRBJ1-6; 10 bases fit TRBD1. Germline trimming cut 8 bases from V and 4 bases from J; bases unmatched to any gene: 2. This CDR3 has 13 residues. CDR1 GTSNPN and CDR2 SVGIG come from the germline V gene (reference sequence). CDR3 sequence (DNA): TGTGCCGGGACAGGGGAATATAATTCACCCCTCCACTTT. This codes for CAGTGEYNSPLHF.

The CDR3 here is CASSQEASRSPDTQYF. Here the CDR3 DNA reads TGCGCCAGCAGCCAAGAGGCCAGTCGAAGCCCAGATACGCAGTATTTT. This chain links TRBV4-3 with TRBJ2-3; no reliable D call. The ends were cut back, 0 bases at V and 4 bases at J, with 14 bases in the middle. CDR1 is LGHNA and CDR2 is YSLEER in the germline V gene. The CDR3 has 16 residues.